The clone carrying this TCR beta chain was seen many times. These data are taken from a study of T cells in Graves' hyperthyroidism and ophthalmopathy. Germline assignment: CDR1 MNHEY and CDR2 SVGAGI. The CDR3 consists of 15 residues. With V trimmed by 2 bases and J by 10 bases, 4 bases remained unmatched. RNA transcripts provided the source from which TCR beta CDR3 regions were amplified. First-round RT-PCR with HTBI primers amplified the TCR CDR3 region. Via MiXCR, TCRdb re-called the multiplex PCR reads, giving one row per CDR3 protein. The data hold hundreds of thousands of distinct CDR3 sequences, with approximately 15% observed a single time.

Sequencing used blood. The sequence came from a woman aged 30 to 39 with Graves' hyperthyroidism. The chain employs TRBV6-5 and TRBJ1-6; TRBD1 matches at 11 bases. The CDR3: CASSYGDRGNSPLHF. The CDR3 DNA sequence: TGTGCCAGCAGTTACGGGGACAGGGGGAACTCACCCCTCCACTTT.